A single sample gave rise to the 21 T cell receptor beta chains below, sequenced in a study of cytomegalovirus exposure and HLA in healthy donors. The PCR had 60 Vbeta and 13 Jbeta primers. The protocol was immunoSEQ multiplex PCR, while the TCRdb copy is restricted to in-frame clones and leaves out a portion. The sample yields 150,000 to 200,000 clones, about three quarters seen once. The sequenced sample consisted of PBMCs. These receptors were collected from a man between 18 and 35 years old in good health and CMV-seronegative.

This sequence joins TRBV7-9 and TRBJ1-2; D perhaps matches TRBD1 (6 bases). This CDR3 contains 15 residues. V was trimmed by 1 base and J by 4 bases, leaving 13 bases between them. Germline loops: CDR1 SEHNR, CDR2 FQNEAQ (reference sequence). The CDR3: CASSLVSGETYGYTF. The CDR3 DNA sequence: TGTGCCAGCAGCTTAGTCTCAGGGGAGACCTATGGCTACACCTTC.

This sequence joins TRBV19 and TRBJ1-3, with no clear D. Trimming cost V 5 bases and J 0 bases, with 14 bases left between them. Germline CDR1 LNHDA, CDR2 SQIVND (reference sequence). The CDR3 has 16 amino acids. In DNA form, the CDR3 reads TGTGCCAGTAGTCTATATTTTGCACGCTCTGGAAACACCATATATTTT. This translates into CASSLYFARSGNTIYF.

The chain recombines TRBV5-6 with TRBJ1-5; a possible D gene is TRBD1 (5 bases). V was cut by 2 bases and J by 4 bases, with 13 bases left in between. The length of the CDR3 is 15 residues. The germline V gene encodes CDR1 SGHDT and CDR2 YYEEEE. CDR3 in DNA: TGTGCCAGCAGCTTATTCACAGGCGTAAATCAGCCCCAGCATTTT. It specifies CASSLFTGVNQPQHF.

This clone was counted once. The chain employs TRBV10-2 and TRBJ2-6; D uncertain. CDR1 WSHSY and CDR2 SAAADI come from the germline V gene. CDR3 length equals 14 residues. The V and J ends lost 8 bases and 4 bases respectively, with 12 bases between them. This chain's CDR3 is CASGPGYGANVLTF. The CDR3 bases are TGCGCCAGCGGCCCAGGATACGGGGCCAACGTCCTGACTTTC.

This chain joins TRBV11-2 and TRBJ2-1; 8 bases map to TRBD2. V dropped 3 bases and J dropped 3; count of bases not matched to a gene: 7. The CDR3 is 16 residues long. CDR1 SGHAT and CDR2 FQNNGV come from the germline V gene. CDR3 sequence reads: CASSLFKLADYNEQFF. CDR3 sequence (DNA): TGTGCCAGCAGCTTGTTCAAACTAGCGGACTACAATGAGCAGTTCTTC.

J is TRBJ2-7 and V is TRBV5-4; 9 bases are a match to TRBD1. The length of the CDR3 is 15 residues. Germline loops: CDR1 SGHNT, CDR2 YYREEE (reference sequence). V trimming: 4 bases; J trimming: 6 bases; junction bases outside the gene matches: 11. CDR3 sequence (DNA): TGTGCCAGCAGCCCCCGGGGACAGGGATATGGCGAGCAGTACTTC. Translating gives CASSPRGQGYGEQYF.

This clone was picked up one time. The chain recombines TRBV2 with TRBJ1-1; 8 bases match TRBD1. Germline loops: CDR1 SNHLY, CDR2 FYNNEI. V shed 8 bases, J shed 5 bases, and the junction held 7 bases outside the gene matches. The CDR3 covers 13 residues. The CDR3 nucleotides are TGTGCCAGCGCTGACAGGGGCGGGACTGAAGCTTTCTTT. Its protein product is CASADRGGTEAFF.

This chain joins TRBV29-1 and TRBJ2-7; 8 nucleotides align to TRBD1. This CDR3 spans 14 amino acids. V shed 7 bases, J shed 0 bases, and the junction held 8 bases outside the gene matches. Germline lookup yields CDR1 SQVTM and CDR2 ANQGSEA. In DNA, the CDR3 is TGCAGCGCCTCCGGGACAGGTCTCTCCTACGAGCAGTACTTC. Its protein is CSASGTGLSYEQYF.

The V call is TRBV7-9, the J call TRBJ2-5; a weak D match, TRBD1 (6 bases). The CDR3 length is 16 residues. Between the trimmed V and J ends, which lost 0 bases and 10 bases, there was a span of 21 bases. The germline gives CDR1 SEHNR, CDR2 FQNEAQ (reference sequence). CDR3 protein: CASSLARTAESEGQYF. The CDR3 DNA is TGTGCCAGCAGCTTAGCAAGGACAGCCGAGAGCGAGGGCCAGTACTTC.

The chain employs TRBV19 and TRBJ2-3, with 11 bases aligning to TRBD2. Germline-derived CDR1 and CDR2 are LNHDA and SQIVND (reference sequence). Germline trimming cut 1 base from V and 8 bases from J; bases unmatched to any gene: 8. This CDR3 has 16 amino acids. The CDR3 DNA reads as TGTGCCAGTAGTATAGTAGCGGGGGGGCTTGAGGGTACGCAGTATTTT. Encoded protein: CASSIVAGGLEGTQYF.

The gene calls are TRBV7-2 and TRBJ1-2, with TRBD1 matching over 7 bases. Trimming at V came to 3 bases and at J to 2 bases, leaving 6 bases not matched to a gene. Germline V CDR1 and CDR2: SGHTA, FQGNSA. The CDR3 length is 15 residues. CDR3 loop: CASSLETGRNYGYTF. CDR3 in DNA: TGTGCCAGCAGCTTGGAGACAGGGAGGAACTATGGCTACACCTTC.

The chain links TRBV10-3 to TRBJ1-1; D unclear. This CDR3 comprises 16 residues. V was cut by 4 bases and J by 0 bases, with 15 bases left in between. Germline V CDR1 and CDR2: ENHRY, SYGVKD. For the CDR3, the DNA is TGTGCCATCAGTGTCGCTCGCCTCCTAGTGAACACTGAAGCTTTCTTT. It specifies CAISVARLLVNTEAFF.

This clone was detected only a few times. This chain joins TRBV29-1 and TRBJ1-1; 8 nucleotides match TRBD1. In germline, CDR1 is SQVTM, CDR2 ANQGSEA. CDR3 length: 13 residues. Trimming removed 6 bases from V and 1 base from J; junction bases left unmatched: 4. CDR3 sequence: CSVGQGQNTEAFF. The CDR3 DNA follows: TGCAGCGTCGGACAGGGTCAGAACACTGAAGCTTTCTTT.

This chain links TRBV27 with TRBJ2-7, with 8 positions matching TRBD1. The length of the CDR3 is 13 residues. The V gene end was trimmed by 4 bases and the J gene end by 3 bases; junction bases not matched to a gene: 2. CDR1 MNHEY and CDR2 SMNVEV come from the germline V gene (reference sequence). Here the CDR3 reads CASSSGTGYEQYF. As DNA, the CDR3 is TGTGCCAGCAGTTCCGGGACAGGCTACGAGCAGTACTTC.

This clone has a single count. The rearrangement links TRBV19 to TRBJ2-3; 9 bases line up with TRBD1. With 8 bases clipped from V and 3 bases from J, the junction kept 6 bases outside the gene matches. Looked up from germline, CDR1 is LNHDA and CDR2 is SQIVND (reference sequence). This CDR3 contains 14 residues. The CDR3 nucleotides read TGTGCCAGTGGCCGGGACAGGGAAACAGATACGCAGTATTTT. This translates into CASGRDRETDTQYF.

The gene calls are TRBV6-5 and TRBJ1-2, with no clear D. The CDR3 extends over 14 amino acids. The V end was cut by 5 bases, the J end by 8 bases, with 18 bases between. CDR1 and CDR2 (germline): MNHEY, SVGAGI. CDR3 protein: CASSLTGPINGYTF. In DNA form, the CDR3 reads TGTGCCAGCAGTCTTACGGGTCCTATTAACGGCTACACCTTC.

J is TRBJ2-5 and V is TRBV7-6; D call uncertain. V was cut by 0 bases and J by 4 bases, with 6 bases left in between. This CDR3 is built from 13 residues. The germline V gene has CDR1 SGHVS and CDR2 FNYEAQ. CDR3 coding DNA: TGTGCCAGCAGCTTAGCAACGCGAGAGACCCAGTACTTC. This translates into CASSLATRETQYF.

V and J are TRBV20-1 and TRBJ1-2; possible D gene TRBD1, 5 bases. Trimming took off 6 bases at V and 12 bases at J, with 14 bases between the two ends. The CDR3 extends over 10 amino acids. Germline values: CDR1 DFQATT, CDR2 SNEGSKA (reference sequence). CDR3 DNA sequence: TGCAGTGCCACTGGGGCGCCGAACACCTTC. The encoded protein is CSATGAPNTF.

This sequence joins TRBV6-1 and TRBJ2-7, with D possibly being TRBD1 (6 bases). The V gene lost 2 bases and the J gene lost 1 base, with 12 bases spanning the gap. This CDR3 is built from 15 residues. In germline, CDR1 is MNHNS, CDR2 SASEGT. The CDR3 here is CASSEWNRESYEQYF. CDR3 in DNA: TGTGCCAGCAGTGAATGGAACAGGGAGTCCTACGAGCAGTACTTC.

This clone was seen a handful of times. The CDR3 region has the DNA TGCGCCAGCAGCCTGTTGGGACAGGGGAACACCGGGGAGCTGTTTTTT. The encoded protein is CASSLLGQGNTGELFF. The rearrangement uses TRBV4-1 and TRBJ2-2; 9 nucleotides line up with TRBD1. V shed 4 bases, J shed 1 base, and the junction held 4 bases outside the gene matches. In germline, CDR1 is MGHRA, CDR2 YSYEKL. CDR3 size: 16 residues.

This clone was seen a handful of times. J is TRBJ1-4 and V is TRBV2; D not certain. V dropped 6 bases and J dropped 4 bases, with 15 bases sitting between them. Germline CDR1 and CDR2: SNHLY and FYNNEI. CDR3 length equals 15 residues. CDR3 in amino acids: CASRTSGRINEKLFF. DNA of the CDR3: TGTGCCAGCAGAACCAGCGGCAGGATTAATGAAAAACTGTTTTTT.